A single sample is the source of the 29 T cell receptor beta chains below, sequenced in a study of shared T cell receptors in the human thymus. Produced via immunoSEQ multiplex PCR; TCRdb's table is partial and in-frame only. The sample yields over 650,000 clones, approximately 89% seen once. The sample also formed part of further work on human thymus T cells.

Sequencing was carried out using thymocytes. The receptors were gathered from a boy in the first two years of life with a congenital heart defect.

This clone was seen a handful of times. This chain connects TRBV28 to TRBJ2-5; maybe TRBD1 (5 bases). CDR3 length: 19 amino acids. CDR1 and CDR2 (germline): MDHEN, SYDVKM. The V and J ends lost 3 bases and 3 bases respectively, with 26 bases between them. CDR3 residues: CASSFPTTPRIDRKETQYF. CDR3 nucleotide sequence: TGTGCCAGCAGTTTCCCCACGACTCCTCGAATTGACAGAAAAGAGACCCAGTACTTC.

The chain employs TRBV15 and TRBJ1-1; 7 bases line up with TRBD1. The length of the CDR3 is 14 residues. Per the germline V gene, CDR1 is LNHNV and CDR2 is YYDKDF (reference sequence). Germline trimming cut 4 bases from V and 1 base from J; bases unmatched to any gene: 3. CDR3 loop: CATSKGQRNTEAFF. CDR3 coding DNA: TGTGCCACCAGCAAGGGACAGCGGAACACTGAAGCTTTCTTT.

J is TRBJ1-5 and V is TRBV25-1; possibly TRBD1 for D (6 bases). The V and J ends lost 3 bases and 6 bases respectively, with 12 bases between them. This CDR3 comprises 14 residues. The V gene's germline CDR1 is MGHDK and CDR2 SYGVNS. The CDR3 coding sequence is TGTGCCAGCAGTGAGAACAGGGAGGGTCAGCCCCAGCATTTT. Protein: CASSENREGQPQHF.

This chain uses TRBV4-1 with TRBJ1-5; D gene ambiguous. Trimming removed 4 bases at V and 6 bases at J, with 13 bases between. Germline V gene data show CDR1 as MGHRA and CDR2 as YSYEKL. CDR3 length: 14 residues. The CDR3 region is CASSPYGEVQPQHF. The CDR3 DNA follows: TGCGCCAGCAGCCCATACGGGGAGGTTCAGCCCCAGCATTTT.

CDR3 coding DNA: TGTGCCAGCAGTTTAGGGACAGGGGATGACACTGAAGCTTTCTTT. It is translated as CASSLGTGDDTEAFF. The chain joins TRBV27 to TRBJ1-1; 10 nucleotides match TRBD1. In germline, CDR1 is MNHEY, CDR2 SMNVEV (reference sequence). J gave up 3 bases and V 2 bases, and 3 bases lay outside the gene matches. The CDR3 sequence is 15 residues long.

The chain carries TRBV28 and TRBJ1-5; possibly TRBD1 for D (5 bases). The germline V gene has CDR1 MDHEN and CDR2 SYDVKM. The CDR3 has 17 amino acids. V was shortened by 3 bases and J by 3 bases, with 18 bases between the two germline ends. The CDR3 DNA is TGTGCCAGCAGTTTCCGCGGGGGACGTACGCACAATCAGCCCCAGCATTTT. It specifies CASSFRGGRTHNQPQHF.

This clone was detected once. J is TRBJ2-1 and V is TRBV14; 13 bases align to TRBD2. The CDR3 runs 15 residues. Germline assignment: CDR1 SGHDN and CDR2 FVKESK. The ends lost 5 bases at V and 7 bases at J; junction bases unmatched: 5. The DNA of the CDR3 is TGTGCCAGCAGCTCGCCGGGACTAGCGGGGAATGAGCAGTTCTTC. This codes for CASSSPGLAGNEQFF.

This rearrangement joins TRBV28 to TRBJ1-6; 7 positions match TRBD1. Germline-derived CDR1 and CDR2 are MDHEN and SYDVKM. This CDR3 contains 16 residues. V was clipped by 2 bases and J by 5 bases; unmatched bases: 6. CDR3 loop: CASSLEEGADNSPLHF. The CDR3 bases are TGTGCCAGCAGTTTAGAGGAGGGGGCGGATAATTCACCCCTCCACTTT. Using reference TRBV28 and TRBJ1-6 for the parts outside the CDR3, the full variable domain is DVKVTQSSRYLVKRTGEKVFLECVQDMDHENMFWYRQDPGLGLRLIYFSYDVKMKEKGDIPEGYSVSREKKERFSLILESASTNQTSMYLCASSLEEGADNSPLHFGNGTRLTVT.

The CDR3 sequence is CASKRGGSYEQYF. CDR3 nucleotide sequence: TGTGCCAGCAAGCGGGGCGGCTCCTACGAGCAGTACTTC. This chain links TRBV2 with TRBJ2-7, with 7 bases that match TRBD2. The J segment lost 0 bases and the V segment lost 7 bases, leaving 3 bases of the junction unmatched. The CDR3 has 13 amino acids. CDR1 SNHLY and CDR2 FYNNEI come from the germline V gene.

V gene TRBV4-2 combines with J gene TRBJ2-2; 9 nucleotides align to TRBD2. Germline V gene lookup returns CDR1 LGHNA and CDR2 YNFKEQ. The length of the CDR3 is 21 residues. V lost 4 bases, J lost 3 bases, and 21 bases stayed unmatched. In nucleotides, the CDR3 is TGTGCCAGCAGCCCCCCAAATTGGTCTAGCGGGGACCCGGTGGACACCGGGGAGCTGTTTTTT. Its translation is CASSPPNWSSGDPVDTGELFF.

The rearrangement uses TRBV5-1 and TRBJ2-3; perhaps TRBD2 as D (6 bases). Germline-derived CDR1 and CDR2 are SGHRS and YFSETQ. The CDR3 runs to 16 residues. Trimming took off 6 bases at V and 2 bases at J, with 19 bases between the two ends. CDR3 residues: CASTASSVQNTDTQYF. CDR3 coding DNA: TGCGCCAGCACTGCCTCTAGCGTCCAAAACACAGATACGCAGTATTTT.

The chain employs TRBV9 and TRBJ2-7; 9 bases agree with TRBD2. The CDR3 is 17 residues long. V gave up 4 bases and J gave up 0 bases; unmatched junction bases: 11. Germline-derived CDR1 and CDR2 are SGDLS and YYNGEE. The CDR3 nucleotides are TGTGCCAGCAGCCCAGGGGCTAGCGGGATCTTCTCCTACGAGCAGTACTTC. Residues: CASSPGASGIFSYEQYF.

This clone was seen a single time. The sample carries other DNA sequences with the same CDR3. The chain joins TRBV18 to TRBJ2-7, with D possibly TRBD2 on 5 matching bases. CDR1 is KGHSH, CDR2 LQKENI, per germline. The CDR3 length is 14 residues. With 3 bases removed from V and 2 bases from J, the gap between germline ends came to 11 bases. The CDR3 spells CASSPPSGTYEQYF. In DNA form, the CDR3 reads TGTGCCAGCTCACCGCCCTCGGGGACCTACGAGCAGTACTTC.

This chain links TRBV4-3 with TRBJ1-1; the match to TRBD1 covers 7 bases. CDR1 LGHNA and CDR2 YSLEER come from the germline V gene. The junction had 5 bases not matched to a gene; V was cut back by 1 base and J by 9 bases. The CDR3 is made up of 13 amino acids. CDR3 loop: CASSQAWGQKAFF. The DNA of the CDR3 is TGCGCCAGCAGCCAAGCGTGGGGACAGAAAGCTTTCTTT.

The CDR3 DNA reads TGTGCCAGCAGCCGGGGGGGCCACTTTTATGGCTACACCTTC. This encodes CASSRGGHFYGYTF. This chain uses TRBV14 with TRBJ1-2; D perhaps matches TRBD1 (6 bases). The CDR3 covers 14 residues. The V end lost 4 bases, the J end lost 5 bases, and 14 bases lay between the germline ends. Germline V lookup: CDR1 SGHDN, CDR2 FVKESK. Filled out from reference TRBV14 and TRBJ1-2, the complete variable domain reads EAGVTQFPSHSVIEKGQTVTLRCDPISGHDNLYWYRRVMGKEIKFLLHFVKESKQDESGMPNNRFLAERTGGTYSTLKVQPAELEDSGVYFCASSRGGHFYGYTFGSGTRLTVV.

J is TRBJ2-7 and V is TRBV6-6; no reliable D call. This CDR3 region has 14 residues. CDR1 and CDR2 from the germline V gene are MNHNY and SVGAGI (reference sequence). With 8 bases removed from V and 2 bases from J, the gap between germline ends came to 16 bases. In DNA, the CDR3 is TGTGCCAGCGGCTTCAGATATACTACCTACGAGCAGTACTTC. Its protein product is CASGFRYTTYEQYF.

The chain combines TRBV7-2 with TRBJ1-2; 8 bases agree with TRBD1. This CDR3 comprises 13 residues. Looked up from germline, CDR1 is SGHTA and CDR2 is FQGNSA. Losses at the gene ends were 9 bases for V and 6 bases for J; bases not matched to a gene: 9. CDR3 amino acids: CASRTGRFDGYTF. The DNA of the CDR3 is TGTGCCAGTCGGACAGGGAGGTTCGATGGCTACACCTTC.

The J gene is TRBJ2-7, the V gene TRBV27; 9 bases map to TRBD1. The CDR3 loop spans 16 amino acids. J gave up 1 base and V 6 bases, and 10 bases lay outside the gene matches. Germline V lookup: CDR1 MNHEY, CDR2 SMNVEV (reference sequence). The DNA of the CDR3 is TGTGCCAGCAGCTTGTTACGGGACAGGGAATCCTACGAGCAGTACTTC. It translates to CASSLLRDRESYEQYF.

The chain couples TRBV2 to TRBJ2-3; TRBD2 is a possible D gene (7 bases). Looked up from germline, CDR1 is SNHLY and CDR2 is FYNNEI. V was clipped by 6 bases and J by 0 bases, with 13 bases between them. The CDR3 length is 15 residues. The CDR3 sequence is CASRAGAKSTDTQYF. The CDR3 DNA is TGTGCCAGCAGGGCGGGGGCCAAAAGCACAGATACGCAGTATTTT.

This clone was observed a few times. The chain has TRBV7-2 and TRBJ1-3; weak D call: TRBD1 (5 bases). Germline assignment: CDR1 SGHTA and CDR2 FQGNSA. The V and J ends lost 0 bases and 0 bases respectively, with 24 bases between them. CDR3 length equals 21 residues. CDR3 sequence (DNA): TGTGCCAGCAGCTTAGCCCAACGCGGGACCAAAGAATACTTCTCTGGAAACACCATATATTTT. Translated, it gives CASSLAQRGTKEYFSGNTIYF. The variable domain in full, with the rest retrieved from reference TRBV7-2 and TRBJ1-3, is GAGVSQSPSNKVTEKGKDVELRCDPISGHTALYWYRQSLGQGLEFLIYFQGNSAPDKSGLPSDRFSAERTGGSVSTLTIQRTQQEDSAVYLCASSLAQRGTKEYFSGNTIYFGEGSWLTVV.

V usage is TRBV5-1 and J usage is TRBJ1-1, with 7 bases lining up with TRBD1. The junction had 11 bases not matched to a gene; V was cut back by 0 bases and J by 6 bases. Per the germline V gene, CDR1 is SGHRS and CDR2 is YFSETQ. The CDR3 is 16 amino acids. The CDR3 loop is CASSLEGRGLEAEAFF. The CDR3 DNA reads as TGCGCCAGCAGCTTGGAAGGCAGGGGGTTGGAGGCTGAAGCTTTCTTT.

The rearrangement joins TRBV28 to TRBJ1-5; 7 positions match TRBD1. In germline, CDR1 is MDHEN, CDR2 SYDVKM. This CDR3 contains 14 residues. J lost 4 bases, V lost 6 bases, and 6 bases had no gene match. The DNA for the CDR3 is TGTGCCAGCAGGGGGACAGTGATTAATCAGCCCCAGCATTTT. Amino acid sequence: CASRGTVINQPQHF.

This chain joins TRBV4-1 and TRBJ2-5, with a weak D call TRBD2 (6 bases). Germline lookup yields CDR1 MGHRA and CDR2 YSYEKL. This CDR3 is 16 amino acids long. V lost 0 bases and J 1 base, leaving 12 bases between the germline ends. The chain's CDR3 is CASSQESSGLQETQYF. The CDR3 bases are TGCGCCAGCAGCCAAGAGAGTAGCGGACTCCAAGAGACCCAGTACTTC.

This chain joins TRBV9 and TRBJ2-7, with TRBD2 matching over 10 bases. In germline, CDR1 is SGDLS, CDR2 YYNGEE. This CDR3 is 14 amino acids long. V was clipped by 4 bases and J by 3 bases; unmatched bases: 4. In nucleotides, the CDR3 is TGTGCCAGCAGCTCCCTAGCGGGAGACTACGAGCAGTACTTC. Translating gives CASSSLAGDYEQYF.

The rearrangement uses TRBV13 and TRBJ2-7, with TRBD1 identical over 8 bases. The CDR3 totals 14 residues. Germline V gives CDR1 PRHDT, CDR2 FYEKMQ (reference sequence). The junction had 5 bases not matched to a gene; V was cut back by 5 bases and J by 2 bases. This CDR3 reads CASSRQDRAYEQYF. The DNA of the CDR3 is TGTGCCAGCAGCCGCCAGGACAGGGCCTACGAGCAGTACTTC. Full variable domain (rest looked up from reference TRBV13 and TRBJ2-7): AAGVIQSPRHLIKEKRETATLKCYPIPRHDTVYWYQQGPGQDPQFLISFYEKMQSDKGSIPDRFSAQQFSDYHSELNMSSLELGDSALYFCASSRQDRAYEQYFGPGTRLTVT.

The V and J genes are TRBV27 and TRBJ2-2; the match to TRBD2 covers 10 bases. The V gene's germline CDR1 is MNHEY and CDR2 SMNVEV (reference sequence). The CDR3 runs to 18 residues. V trimming: 3 bases; J trimming: 6 bases; junction bases outside the gene matches: 13. The CDR3 spells CASSFASGRTGGAGELFF. CDR3 DNA sequence: TGTGCCAGCAGTTTCGCTAGCGGGAGAACTGGTGGCGCCGGGGAGCTGTTTTTT.

V is TRBV28 and J is TRBJ2-2, with 11 positions matching TRBD2. The CDR3 length is 17 residues. The V and J ends lost 5 bases and 4 bases, in that order; junction bases with no gene match: 9. Germline V gene lookup returns CDR1 MDHEN and CDR2 SYDVKM. The CDR3 nucleotides are TGTGCCAGCAGTGGTCCGGGACTAGCGGTCCTCACCGGGGAGCTGTTTTTT. It yields the protein CASSGPGLAVLTGELFF. Based on the CDR3 plus reference TRBV28 and TRBJ2-2, the full variable domain is DVKVTQSSRYLVKRTGEKVFLECVQDMDHENMFWYRQDPGLGLRLIYFSYDVKMKEKGDIPEGYSVSREKKERFSLILESASTNQTSMYLCASSGPGLAVLTGELFFGEGSRLTVL.

The rearrangement links TRBV5-1 to TRBJ2-5, with TRBD2 as a possible D gene (6 bases). The DNA end favors TRBJ2-7, so the J call may be wrong. Germline V gene data show CDR1 as SGHRS and CDR2 as YFSETQ. The CDR3 sequence is 16 residues long. CDR3 bases: TGCGCCAGCAGCCCCCCGCTAGCGATGGTTCCCTACGAGCAGTACTTC. Translating gives CASSPPLAMVPYEQYF.

The rearrangement links TRBV28 to TRBJ2-7, with 7 bases fitting TRBD2. From germline, CDR1 is MDHEN and CDR2 SYDVKM. The junction had 11 bases not matched to a gene; V was cut back by 3 bases and J by 3 bases. The CDR3 has 16 amino acids. CDR3: CASSFGEGGGNYEQYF. The CDR3 DNA sequence: TGTGCCAGCAGTTTTGGGGAGGGCGGGGGAAACTACGAGCAGTACTTC.